What follows is one TCR beta chain and its context. This record belongs to a study of CD8 T cells in Susac syndrome. CDR3 size: 16 residues. The V end lost 4 bases, the J end lost 9 bases, and 22 bases lay between the germline ends. The germline gives CDR1 SGHTA, CDR2 FQGNSA. CD8+ and CD4+ T cells taken from blood had their TCR beta sequenced. Random hexamers served to reverse transcribe roughly 0.45 to 1 ug RNA. TCRdb re-called the immunoSEQ multiplex PCR reads through MiXCR, storing one row per CDR3 protein. The sample lists roughly 120,000 distinct CDR3 sequences, around 95% occurring once. The source material was CD4+ T cells from PBMCs. V is TRBV7-2 and J is TRBJ2-1, with D possibly being TRBD1 or TRBD2 (7 bases each). This TCR was sampled from a human donor in good health. CDR3: CASSSPRGRGSPEQFF. CDR3 nucleotide sequence: TGTGCCAGCAGCTCCCCGAGGGGGCGCGGGAGTCCTGAGCAGTTCTTC.